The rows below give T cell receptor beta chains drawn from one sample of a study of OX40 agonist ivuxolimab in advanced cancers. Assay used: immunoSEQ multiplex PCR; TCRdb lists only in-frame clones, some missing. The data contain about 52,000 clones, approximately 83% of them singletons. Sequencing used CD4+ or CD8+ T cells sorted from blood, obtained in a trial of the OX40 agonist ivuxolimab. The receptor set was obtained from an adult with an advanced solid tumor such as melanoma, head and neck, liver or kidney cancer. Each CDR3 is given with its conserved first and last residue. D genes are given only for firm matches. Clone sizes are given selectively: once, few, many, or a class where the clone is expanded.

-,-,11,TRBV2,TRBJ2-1,CASLGYNEQFF,TGTGCCAGCTTGGGTTACAATGAGCAGTTCTTC
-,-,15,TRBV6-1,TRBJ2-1,CASSVDGSSYNEQFF,TGTGCCAGCAGTGTTGACGGAAGCTCCTACAATGAGCAGTTCTTC
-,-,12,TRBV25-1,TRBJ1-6,CASSVGNSPLHF,TGTGCCAGCAGTGTAGGCAATTCACCCCTCCACTTT
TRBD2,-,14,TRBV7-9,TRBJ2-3,CASSHRRDYIAQYF,TGTGCCAGCAGCCACCGCCGGGACTACATTGCGCAGTATTTT
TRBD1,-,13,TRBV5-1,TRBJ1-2,CASSLGQGEIDTF,TGCGCCAGCAGCTTGGGACAGGGAGAGATAGACACCTTC
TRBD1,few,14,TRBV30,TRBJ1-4,CAWARGQLNEKLFF,TGTGCCTGGGCAAGGGGGCAGTTGAATGAAAAACTGTTTTTT
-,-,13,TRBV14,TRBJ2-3,CASSQDLADTQYF,TGTGCCAGCAGCCAAGACCTAGCGGATACGCAGTATTTT
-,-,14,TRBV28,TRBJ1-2,CASSLDPPSTGYTF,TGTGCCAGCAGTTTGGACCCGCCCTCAACTGGCTACACCTTC
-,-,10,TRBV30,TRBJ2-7,CALGHYEQYF,TGTGCCCTGGGACACTACGAGCAGTACTTC
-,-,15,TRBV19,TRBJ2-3,CATGARGRAADTQYF,TGTGCCACTGGGGCCCGGGGCAGGGCCGCAGATACGCAGTATTTT
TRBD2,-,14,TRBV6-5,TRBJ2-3,CASTLAGNTDTQYF,TGTGCCAGCACCTTAGCGGGGAACACAGATACGCAGTATTTT
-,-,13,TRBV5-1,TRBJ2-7,CASSFSGTYEQYF,TGCGCCAGCAGCTTTAGCGGTACCTACGAGCAGTACTTC
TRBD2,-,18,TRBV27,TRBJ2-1,CASSSEQGRIAGGLEQFF,TGTGCCAGCAGTTCCGAGCAGGGTCGTATAGCGGGAGGACTTGAGCAGTTCTTC
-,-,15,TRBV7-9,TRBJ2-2,CASSLYRGDTGELFF,TGTGCCAGCAGCTTATATAGGGGGGACACCGGGGAGCTGTTTTTT
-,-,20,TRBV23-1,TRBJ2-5,CASSQWARESFETAQETQYF,TGCGCCAGCAGTCAATGGGCCAGGGAGTCCTTTGAGACTGCCCAAGAGACCCAGTACTTC
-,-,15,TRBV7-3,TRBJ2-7,CASSLGPGSSYEQYF,TGTGCCAGCAGCTTAGGTCCGGGGAGCTCCTACGAGCAGTACTTC
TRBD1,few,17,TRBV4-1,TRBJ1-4,CASSQGPLFRGGEKLFF,TGCGCCAGCAGCCAAGGACCGCTATTCAGGGGGGGTGAAAAACTGTTTTTT
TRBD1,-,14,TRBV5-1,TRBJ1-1,CASSPDRVDTEAFF,TGCGCCAGCAGCCCCGACAGGGTGGACACTGAAGCTTTCTTT
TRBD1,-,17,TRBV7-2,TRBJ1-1,CASSSTGAFIMNTEAFF,TGTGCCAGCAGCTCGACAGGGGCCTTTATAATGAACACTGAAGCTTTCTTT
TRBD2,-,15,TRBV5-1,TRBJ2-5,CASSSTGLAGETQYF,TGCGCCAGCAGCTCGACCGGACTAGCGGGAGAGACCCAGTACTTC
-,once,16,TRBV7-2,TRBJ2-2,CASSLVGGPNTGELFF,TGTGCCAGCAGCTTAGTCGGGGGTCCGAACACCGGGGAGCTGTTTTTT
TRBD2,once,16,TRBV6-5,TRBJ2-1,CASSYTWTSGYNEQFF,TGTGCCAGCAGTTATACCTGGACTAGCGGGTACAATGAGCAGTTCTTC
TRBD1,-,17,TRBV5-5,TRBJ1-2,CASSLQWGAGTGDGYTF,TGTGCCAGCAGCTTGCAATGGGGGGCCGGGACAGGGGATGGCTACACCTTC
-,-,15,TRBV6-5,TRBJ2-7,CASSYMSSQDSEQYF,TGTGCCAGCAGTTACATGTCCTCGCAGGATTCCGAGCAGTACTTC
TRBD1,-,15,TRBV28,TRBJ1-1,CASSSHGQGEGEAFF,TGTGCCAGCAGTTCTCACGGACAGGGTGAGGGTGAAGCTTTCTTT
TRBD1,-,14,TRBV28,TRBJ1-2,CASSLDRGRDGYTF,TGTGCCAGCAGTCTGGACAGGGGGCGCGATGGCTACACCTTC
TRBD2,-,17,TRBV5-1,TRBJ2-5,CASSPGRLAGVGETQYF,TGCGCCAGCAGTCCGGGGCGACTAGCGGGGGTAGGGGAGACCCAGTACTTC
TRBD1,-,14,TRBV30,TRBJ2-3,CAWSVGTGGDTQYF,TGTGCCTGGAGTGTAGGGACAGGGGGCGATACGCAGTATTTT
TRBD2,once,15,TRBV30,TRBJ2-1,CAWRLKLAGGNEQFF,TGTGCCTGGCGATTAAAGCTAGCGGGGGGGAATGAGCAGTTCTTC
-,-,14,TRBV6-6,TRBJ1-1,CASSTAAMNTEAFF,TGTGCCAGCAGCACCGCCGCCATGAACACTGAAGCTTTCTTT
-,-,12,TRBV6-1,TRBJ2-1,CASTEEYNEQFF,TGTGCCAGCACCGAGGAATACAATGAGCAGTTCTTC
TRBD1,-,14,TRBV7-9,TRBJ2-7,CASSPGQSSYEQYF,TGTGCCAGCAGCCCGGGACAGAGCTCCTACGAGCAGTACTTC
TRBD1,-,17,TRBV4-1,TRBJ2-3,CASSQDPGQGSTDTQYF,TGCGCCAGCAGCCAAGACCCCGGACAGGGGAGTACAGATACGCAGTATTTT
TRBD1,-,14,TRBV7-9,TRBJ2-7,CASSQNSGGREQYF,TGTGCCAGCAGCCAAAATTCAGGGGGCAGGGAGCAGTACTTC
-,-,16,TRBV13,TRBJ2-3,CASSHRRDLRASTQYF,TGTGCCAGCAGCCACCGCCGGGACCTCCGGGCCTCTACGCAGTATTTT
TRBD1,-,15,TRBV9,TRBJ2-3,CASSVEGQITDTQYF,TGTGCCAGCAGCGTAGAGGGACAGATCACAGATACGCAGTATTTT
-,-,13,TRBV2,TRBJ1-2,CASSLQVAGGYTF,TGTGCCAGCAGCCTCCAGGTGGCAGGAGGCTACACCTTC
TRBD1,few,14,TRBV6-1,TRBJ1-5,CASSVTGGDQPQHF,TGTGCCAGCAGTGTCACAGGGGGTGATCAGCCCCAGCATTTT
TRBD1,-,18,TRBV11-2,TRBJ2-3,CASSLGGAGTGVTDTQYF,TGTGCCAGCAGCTTAGGAGGTGCCGGGACAGGGGTCACAGATACGCAGTATTTT
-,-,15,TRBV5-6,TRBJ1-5,CASSWKGGSNQPQHF,TGTGCCAGCAGCTGGAAAGGGGGAAGCAATCAGCCCCAGCATTTT
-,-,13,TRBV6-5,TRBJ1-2,CASSRTDNYGYTF,TGTGCCAGCAGTCGGACAGATAACTATGGCTACACCTTC
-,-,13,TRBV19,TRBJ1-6,CASRKGSGSPLHF,TGTGCCAGTAGAAAGGGGTCGGGTTCACCCCTCCACTTT
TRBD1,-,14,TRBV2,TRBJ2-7,CASSGRTGLHEQYF,TGTGCCAGCAGTGGCCGGACAGGGCTCCACGAGCAGTACTTC
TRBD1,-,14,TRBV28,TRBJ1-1,CAAGTGREWTEAFF,TGTGCCGCCGGGACAGGGAGGGAATGGACTGAAGCTTTCTTT
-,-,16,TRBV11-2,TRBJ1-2,CASSLAILGRVYGYTF,TGTGCCAGCAGCTTAGCAATCCTGGGCAGGGTCTATGGCTACACCTTC
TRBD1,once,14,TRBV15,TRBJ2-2,CATSATGYTGELFF,TGTGCCACCAGCGCGACAGGGTACACCGGGGAGCTGTTTTTT
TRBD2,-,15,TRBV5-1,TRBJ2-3,CASSFIGGATDTQYF,TGCGCCAGCAGCTTTATCGGGGGGGCCACAGATACGCAGTATTTT
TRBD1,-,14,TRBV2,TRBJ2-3,CASSRQGEADTQYF,TGTGCCAGCAGTCGACAGGGGGAGGCAGATACGCAGTATTTT
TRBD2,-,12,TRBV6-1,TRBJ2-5,CASSVAGQTQYF,TGTGCCAGCAGTGTAGCGGGACAGACCCAGTACTTC